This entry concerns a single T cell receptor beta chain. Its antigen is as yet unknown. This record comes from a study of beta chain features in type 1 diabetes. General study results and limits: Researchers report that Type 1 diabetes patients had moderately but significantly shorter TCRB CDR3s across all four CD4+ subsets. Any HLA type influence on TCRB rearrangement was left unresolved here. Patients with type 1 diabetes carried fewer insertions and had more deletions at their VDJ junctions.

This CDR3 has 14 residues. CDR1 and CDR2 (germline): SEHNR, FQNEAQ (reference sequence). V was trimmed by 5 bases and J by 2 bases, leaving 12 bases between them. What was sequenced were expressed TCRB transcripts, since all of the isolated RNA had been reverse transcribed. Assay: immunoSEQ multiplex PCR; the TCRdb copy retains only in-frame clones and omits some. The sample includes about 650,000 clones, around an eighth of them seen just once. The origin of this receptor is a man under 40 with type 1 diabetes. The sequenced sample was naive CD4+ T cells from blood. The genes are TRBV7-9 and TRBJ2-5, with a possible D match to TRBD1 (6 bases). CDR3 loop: CASSKGHLQETQYF. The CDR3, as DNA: TGTGCCAGCAGCAAGGGACACTTACAAGAGACCCAGTACTTC.